The 29 T cell receptor beta chains below come from one sample, sequenced in a study of T-cell reconstitution after alpha-beta-depleted transplantation in children. Unique molecular identifiers were incorporated during preparation of the TCRbeta library. One entry per CDR3 protein, called by TCRdb with MiXCR from the PCR reads. The data contain 200,000 to 250,000 distinct CDR3 sequences, about a quarter of them singletons. The sample here was PBMCs, taken before TCRalphabeta/CD19-depleted stem cell transplant. These receptors were taken from a girl aged 2 to 9 with Fanconi anemia, due to receive a stem cell transplant.

The V call is TRBV7-6, the J call TRBJ2-2; TRBD1 might be the D (5 bases). Trimming cost V 2 bases and J 0 bases, with 13 bases left between them. Germline V gene lookup returns CDR1 SGHVS and CDR2 FNYEAQ. This CDR3 contains 17 residues. This CDR3 is CASSLFQGISNTGELFF. The CDR3, as DNA: TGTGCCAGCAGCTTATTCCAGGGAATATCGAACACCGGGGAGCTGTTTTTT.

This clonotype was counted between two and nine times. The J gene is TRBJ2-1, the V gene TRBV4-2, with D unclear. The CDR3 runs 13 residues. The germline V and J ends were trimmed by 0 bases and 4 bases, with 4 bases remaining between them. CDR1 is LGHNA, CDR2 YNFKEQ, per germline. Written as DNA, the CDR3 is TGTGCCAGCAGCCAAGAACTATACAATGAGCAGTTCTTC. It translates to CASSQELYNEQFF.

Many counts were recorded for this clonotype. The chain combines TRBV28 with TRBJ1-2, with D unclear. Looked up from germline, CDR1 is MDHEN and CDR2 is SYDVKM. This CDR3 region has 15 residues. The V gene lost 4 bases and the J gene lost 3 bases, with 15 bases spanning the gap. CDR3 sequence reads: CASSSWWVGDYGYTF. The CDR3 DNA reads TGTGCCAGCAGTTCGTGGTGGGTTGGGGACTATGGCTACACCTTC.

J is TRBJ2-7 and V is TRBV20-1; weak D call: TRBD2 (6 bases). This CDR3 spans 16 amino acids. The germline V gene has CDR1 DFQATT and CDR2 SNEGSKA (reference sequence). The CDR3 here is CSSRGEIRDSLYEQYF. CDR3 sequence (DNA): TGCAGCTCTAGAGGCGAGATCCGGGACTCATTATACGAGCAGTACTTC.

The chain links TRBV29-1 to TRBJ1-2; TRBD1 matches at 7 bases. Germline trimming cut 3 bases from V and 0 bases from J; bases unmatched to any gene: 7. This CDR3 contains 15 residues. The germline V gene encodes CDR1 SQVTM and CDR2 ANQGSEA. This CDR3 is CSVDRGTVTNYGYTF. DNA for the CDR3: TGCAGCGTTGACAGGGGGACAGTAACTAACTATGGCTACACCTTC.

This clonotype was counted many times. V and J are TRBV20-1 and TRBJ2-2, with 9 bases fitting TRBD1. Germline CDR1 DFQATT, CDR2 SNEGSKA (reference sequence). J was trimmed by 3 bases and V by 6 bases; bases with no gene match: 5. The CDR3 loop spans 14 amino acids. CDR3 coding DNA: TGCAGTGCGCCCGGGACAGGGTACACCGGGGAGCTGTTTTTT. It is translated as CSAPGTGYTGELFF.

In DNA, the CDR3 is TGCGCCAGCAGCTTGGCGGGGGGCTCTGAAGCTTTCTTT. Translating it yields CASSLAGGSEAFF. This chain links TRBV5-1 with TRBJ1-1; D may be TRBD1 (6 bases). The CDR3 loop spans 13 amino acids. V dropped 0 bases and J dropped 6 bases, with 9 bases sitting between them. Germline V gene sequence: CDR1 SGHRS, CDR2 YFSETQ.

This clonotype turned up a few times. The V and J genes are TRBV25-1 and TRBJ1-1; D may be TRBD1 (6 bases). V was shortened by 3 bases and J by 2 bases, with 25 bases between the two germline ends. The germline CDR1 and CDR2 sequences are MGHDK and SYGVNS. This CDR3 spans 19 amino acids. As DNA, the CDR3 is TGTGCCAGCAGTGATATGGGGGGCGTGGGTCCAAAACTCAACACTGAAGCTTTCTTT. Translating it yields CASSDMGGVGPKLNTEAFF. Full variable domain (rest looked up from reference TRBV25-1 and TRBJ1-1): EADIYQTPRYLVIGTGKKITLECSQTMGHDKMYWYQQDPGMELHLIHYSYGVNSTEKGDLSSESTVSRIRTEHFPLTLESARPSHTSQYLCASSDMGGVGPKLNTEAFFGQGTRLTVV.

This clonotype has ten or more counts. V gene TRBV6-6 combines with J gene TRBJ1-2, with unresolved D. CDR1 and CDR2 (germline): MNHNY, SVGAGI (reference sequence). The CDR3 runs 11 residues. V lost 6 bases and J lost 5, with 7 bases in between. The CDR3 region has the DNA TGTGCCAGCAGCCACCGTTATGGCTACACCTTC. The encoded protein is CASSHRYGYTF.

The V and J genes are TRBV10-2 and TRBJ1-1, with D possibly being TRBD1 (5 bases). V lost 7 bases and J 1 base, leaving 13 bases between the germline ends. CDR3 length: 14 residues. Germline loops: CDR1 WSHSY, CDR2 SAAADI. The CDR3 spells CASKPRQPNTEAFF. CDR3 DNA: TGCGCCAGCAAACCCAGACAGCCGAACACTGAAGCTTTCTTT.

This sequence joins TRBV19 and TRBJ2-3; 11 nucleotides agree with TRBD1. The CDR3 spans 16 residues. Losses at the gene ends were 5 bases for V and 7 bases for J; bases not matched to a gene: 11. Germline CDR1 and CDR2: LNHDA and SQIVND (reference sequence). Written as DNA, the CDR3 is TGTGCCAGTAGTGTCTTTGGGCTGGACAGGGGGCATACGCAGTATTTT. This codes for CASSVFGLDRGHTQYF.

The J gene is TRBJ2-1, the V gene TRBV23-1; TRBD2 aligns across 8 bases. TRBV23-1 is an open reading frame whose function is uncertain. V gave up 2 bases and J gave up 7 bases; unmatched junction bases: 19. The CDR3 is made up of 19 amino acids. The CDR3, as DNA: TGCGCCAGCAGTCAAATAGGAACGAAAGCGGGAGACAAGGAAAATGAGCAGTTCTTC. Residues: CASSQIGTKAGDKENEQFF.

The chain is built from TRBV20-1 and TRBJ2-7; TRBD2 agrees at 7 bases. This CDR3 is 14 amino acids long. In germline, CDR1 is DFQATT, CDR2 SNEGSKA (reference sequence). Trimming took 0 bases from V and 2 from J; bases not matched to a gene: 4. CDR3 residues: CSARDSGPTYEQYF. DNA of the CDR3: TGCAGTGCTAGAGATAGCGGGCCGACCTACGAGCAGTACTTC.

V is TRBV29-1 and J is TRBJ2-3; D remains ambiguous. Germline V lookup: CDR1 SQVTM, CDR2 ANQGSEA. V was cut by 5 bases and J by 2 bases, with 11 bases left in between. This CDR3 has 13 residues. CDR3 protein: CSVSQEPTDTQYF. CDR3 coding DNA: TGCAGCGTTTCCCAGGAACCCACAGATACGCAGTATTTT.

The chain combines TRBV9 with TRBJ2-7, with 11 bases fitting TRBD2. Germline trimming cut 2 bases from V and 7 bases from J; bases unmatched to any gene: 5. CDR3 size: 14 residues. Germline assignment: CDR1 SGDLS and CDR2 YYNGEE. CDR3 protein: CASSVSGRAGEQYF. CDR3 in DNA: TGTGCCAGCAGCGTTAGCGGGAGGGCCGGGGAGCAGTACTTC.

This clonotype has only a few counts. The chain couples TRBV7-8 to TRBJ2-1; D remains ambiguous. The CDR3 runs to 15 residues. Germline V gene lookup returns CDR1 SGHVS and CDR2 FQNEAQ. Between the trimmed V and J ends, which lost 2 bases and 0 bases, there was a span of 8 bases. The CDR3 nucleotides read TGTGCCAGCAGCTTAAGTTCAGACTCCTACAATGAGCAGTTCTTC. Translated: CASSLSSDSYNEQFF.

The table lists this clonotype with a few counts. The chain links TRBV10-1 to TRBJ2-2, with a weak D call TRBD1 (6 bases). Trimming pared 10 bases from V and 3 bases from J, leaving 18 bases between. The CDR3 totals 15 residues. Germline V gives CDR1 WNHNN, CDR2 SYGVQD (reference sequence). The CDR3 spells CAIEASGAHTGELFF. The CDR3 DNA is TGCGCCATCGAGGCGTCAGGGGCCCACACCGGGGAGCTGTTTTTT.

Many counts were recorded for this clonotype. This chain links TRBV7-2 with TRBJ2-7; D gene ambiguous. The CDR3 spans 14 residues. Germline values: CDR1 SGHTA, CDR2 FQGNSA. Trimming removed 5 bases at V and 1 base at J, with 12 bases between. The CDR3 sequence is CASSGEVWSYEQYF. In DNA, the CDR3 is TGTGCCAGCAGCGGGGAAGTTTGGTCCTACGAGCAGTACTTC. The full variable domain, completed using reference TRBV7-2 and TRBJ2-7, is GAGVSQSPSNKVTEKGKDVELRCDPISGHTALYWYRQSLGQGLEFLIYFQGNSAPDKSGLPSDRFSAERTGGSVSTLTIQRTQQEDSAVYLCASSGEVWSYEQYFGPGTRLTVT.

This clonotype was observed many times. This chain connects TRBV12-3 or TRBV12-4 to TRBJ2-7, with TRBD2 as a possible D gene (7 bases). This CDR3 spans 14 amino acids. Trimming shortened V by 5 bases and J by 2 bases, and 13 bases separated the two germline ends. The CDR3 nucleotides read TGTGCCAGCAGTCCAGCGGGACAACCCTACGAGCAGTACTTC. Translation: CASSPAGQPYEQYF.

This clonotype was seen repeatedly, ten times or more. This chain uses TRBV27 with TRBJ1-4, with 10 bases matching TRBD1. J lost 5 bases, V lost 5 bases, and 8 bases had no gene match. Germline CDR1 and CDR2: MNHEY and SMNVEV (reference sequence). The CDR3 is 16 residues long. CDR3 loop: CASSPWDRGKNEKLFF. Written as DNA, the CDR3 is TGTGCCAGCAGTCCGTGGGACAGGGGAAAGAATGAAAAACTGTTTTTT.

This clonotype was found once. V usage is TRBV4-2 and J usage is TRBJ1-1; D unresolved. V was pared by 3 bases and J by 1 base, with 12 bases between. The CDR3 has 15 amino acids. Germline lookup yields CDR1 LGHNA and CDR2 YNFKEQ. In nucleotides, the CDR3 is TGTGCCAGCAGCCATCGACCCTCCGGGAACACTGAAGCTTTCTTT. It is translated as CASSHRPSGNTEAFF.

There are a few counts of this clonotype. The chain employs TRBV19 and TRBJ2-1; D may correspond to TRBD1 or TRBD2 (5 bases each). Germline loops: CDR1 LNHDA, CDR2 SQIVND (reference sequence). CDR3 length: 15 amino acids. Deletions cut 3 bases from V and 6 bases from J, with 15 bases between. The CDR3 sequence: CASSIEGWLGNEQFF. The CDR3 region has the DNA TGTGCCAGTAGTATCGAGGGGTGGTTAGGCAATGAGCAGTTCTTC.

Comments on this clonotype: This may be a read error, as it is one base from a much larger clone. The final CDR3 position lacks the conserved phenylalanine or tryptophan, pointing to a likely read error. The gene calls are TRBV6-1 and TRBJ2-7; D ambiguous. Germline assignment: CDR1 MNHNS and CDR2 SASEGT. This CDR3 has 16 residues. Trimming removed 9 bases at V and 0 bases at J, with 21 bases between. The CDR3 DNA sequence: TGTGCCAGATCACTACGCTCGGGTCCGTACTCCTACGAGCAGTACCTC. As protein: CARSLRSGPYSYEQYL.

This clonotype was seen a few times. This chain uses TRBV5-4 with TRBJ2-2; TRBD1 matches 8 bases. There are 13 residues in the CDR3. V shed 7 bases, J shed 5 bases, and the junction held 4 bases outside the gene matches. The germline CDR1 and CDR2 sequences are SGHNT and YYREEE (reference sequence). CDR3 DNA: TGTGCCAGCCAGGGGGCAGGGACCGGGGAGCTGTTTTTT. It yields the protein CASQGAGTGELFF.

This clonotype was detected a few times. The chain carries TRBV28 and TRBJ1-2, with TRBD1 as a possible D gene (5 bases). The CDR3 contains 14 residues. Germline V gene lookup returns CDR1 MDHEN and CDR2 SYDVKM. V was cut by 10 bases and J by 0 bases, with 15 bases left in between. This CDR3 is CANPLGEANYGYTF. DNA of the CDR3: TGTGCCAACCCACTGGGGGAGGCTAACTATGGCTACACCTTC.

This rearrangement joins TRBV19 to TRBJ2-7, with D possibly being TRBD2 (6 bases). The CDR3 has 16 amino acids. Trimming left V 6 bases short and J 0 bases short, with 18 bases between. From germline, CDR1 is LNHDA and CDR2 SQIVND (reference sequence). In DNA, the CDR3 is TGTGCCAGTAGGTTGAAGCCGGGACTTGACTCCTACGAGCAGTACTTC. It codes for CASRLKPGLDSYEQYF.

This clonotype has just a few counts. The chain links TRBV20-1 to TRBJ2-3; 7 bases are shared with TRBD2. Germline assignment: CDR1 DFQATT and CDR2 SNEGSKA (reference sequence). The CDR3 consists of 13 residues. V trimming: 2 bases; J trimming: 4 bases; junction bases outside the gene matches: 3. CDR3 nucleotides: TGCAGTGCTAGACGGGAGGTCGCAGATACGCAGTATTTT. The encoded protein is CSARREVADTQYF.

The chain links TRBV5-1 to TRBJ2-1; the D is unclear. The V end lost 0 bases, the J end lost 3 bases, and 7 bases lay between the germline ends. Germline values: CDR1 SGHRS, CDR2 YFSETQ. CDR3 length equals 14 residues. The CDR3 bases are TGCGCCAGCAGCTTGGATGCGGACTACAATGAGCAGTTCTTC. Its protein product is CASSLDADYNEQFF.

The table lists this clonotype with a few counts. The chain uses TRBV9 and TRBJ1-3, with a possible D match to TRBD1 (5 bases). Germline CDR1 and CDR2: SGDLS and YYNGEE. The V end lost 0 bases, the J end lost 0 bases, and 7 bases lay between the germline ends. The CDR3 runs to 15 residues. The CDR3 loop reads CASSVEGHSGNTIYF. The DNA of the CDR3 is TGTGCCAGCAGCGTAGAGGGGCACTCTGGAAACACCATATATTTT.